This T cell receptor (beta chain) derives from a study of T cell responses to AZD1222 COVID-19 vaccine. Overall study results and limits: Nearly half of spike-specific TCRs reportedly target variant regions that are unmutated in the B.1.351 and B.1.1.7 variants.

The CDR3 length is 15 residues. Trimming at V came to 2 bases and at J to 7 bases, leaving 10 bases not matched to a gene. CDR1 is KGHSH and CDR2 is LQKENI in the germline V gene. As concerns this clone: Its target is unknown.

Libraries were prepared by immunoSEQ multiplex PCR; TCRdb keeps only in-frame clonotypes and omits some of them. The profile shows some 150,000 clones, roughly 90% of them singletons. Material: peripheral blood, obtained 28 days after the second AZD1222 dose. The chain uses TRBV18 and TRBJ1-2, with 7 bases aligning to TRBD1. This TCR came from an adult who received the AZD1222 COVID-19 vaccine. As DNA, the CDR3 is TGTGCCAGCTCACCAAACGCCCCCAGGGGGGGTGGCTACACCTTC. Translation: CASSPNAPRGGGYTF.